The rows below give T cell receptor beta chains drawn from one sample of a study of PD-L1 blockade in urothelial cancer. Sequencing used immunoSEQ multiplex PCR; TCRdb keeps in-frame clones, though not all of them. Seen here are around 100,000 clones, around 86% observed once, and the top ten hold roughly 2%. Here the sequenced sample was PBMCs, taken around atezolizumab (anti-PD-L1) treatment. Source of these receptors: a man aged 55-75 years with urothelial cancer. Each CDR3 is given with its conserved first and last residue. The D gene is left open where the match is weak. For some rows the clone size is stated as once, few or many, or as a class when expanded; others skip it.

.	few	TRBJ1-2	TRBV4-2	TGTGCCAGCAGCCCAGGGGAGGGCCCCTATGGCTACACCTTC	CASSPGEGPYGYTF
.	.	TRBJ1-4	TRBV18	TGTGCCAGCTCACCTAAACGGGGAGGAGGGGAAAAACTGTTTTTT	CASSPKRGGGEKLFF
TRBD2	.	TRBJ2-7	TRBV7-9	TGTGCCAGCAGCTCAGGACTAGCGGGGGGGTTCTCCTACGAGCAGTACTTC	CASSSGLAGGFSYEQYF
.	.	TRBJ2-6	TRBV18	TGTGCCAGCTCACCACTAGGCGCCTTCGGACTAACAAACTCTGGGGCCAACGTCCTGACTTTC	CASSPLGAFGLTNSGANVLTF
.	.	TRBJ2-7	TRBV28	TGTGCCAGCAGCCAAGTACAGGGCTACGAGCAGTACTTC	CASSQVQGYEQYF
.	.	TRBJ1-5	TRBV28	TGTGCCATTCACCGAGGGCGGGAGTACAATCAGCCCCAGCATTTT	CAIHRGREYNQPQHF
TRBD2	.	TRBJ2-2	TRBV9	TGTGCCAGCAGCGTAGAGGGACTAGGACACACCGGGGAGCTGTTTTTT	CASSVEGLGHTGELFF
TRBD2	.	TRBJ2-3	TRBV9	TGTGCCAGCAGCGTAGAAGCGGGGGGACCCACAGATACGCAGTATTTT	CASSVEAGGPTDTQYF
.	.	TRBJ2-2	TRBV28	TGTGCCAGCAGTTTAATCGTGACAGGCCAGACCGGGGAGCTGTTTTTT	CASSLIVTGQTGELFF
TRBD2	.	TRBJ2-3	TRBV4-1	TGCGCCAGCAGGGGACTAGCGGGGGGAGATACGCAGTATTTT	CASRGLAGGDTQYF
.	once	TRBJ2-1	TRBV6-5	TGTGCCAGCAGTCGTACAGGGAGCTCCTACAATGAGCAGTTCTTC	CASSRTGSSYNEQFF
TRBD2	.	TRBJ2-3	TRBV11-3	TGTGCCAGCAGTCGGGGGGTCCTGGGCACAGATACGCAGTATTTT	CASSRGVLGTDTQYF
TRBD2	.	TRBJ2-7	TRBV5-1	TGCGCCAGCAGCCCGGACCCAGCGGGAGGGCCTCGGTACTTC	CASSPDPAGGPRYF
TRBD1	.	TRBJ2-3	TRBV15	TGTGCCACCAGCAGAGGGGGGGACAGGGGAACAGATACGCAGTATTTT	CATSRGGDRGTDTQYF
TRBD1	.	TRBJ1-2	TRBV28	TGTGCCAGCAGTCTCGGGACAGCCTATGGCTACACCTTC	CASSLGTAYGYTF
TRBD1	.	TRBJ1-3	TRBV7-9	TGTGCCAGCAGCGTTCGCCGGGACAGCTCGTTAAGTACTGGAAACACCATATATTTT	CASSVRRDSSLSTGNTIYF
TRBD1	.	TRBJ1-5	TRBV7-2	TGTGCCAGCAGCCCACAGGCGGGACAGGGGGGAAATCAGCCCCAGCATTTT	CASSPQAGQGGNQPQHF
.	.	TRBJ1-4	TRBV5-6	TGTGCCAGCAGCTTGACAGGGAGAGGTGGTGAAAAACTGTTTTTT	CASSLTGRGGEKLFF